The present T cell receptor (beta chain) was sequenced within a study of cytomegalovirus exposure and HLA in healthy donors. This PCR relied on a set of 60 Vbeta primers and 13 Jbeta primers. TCRdb's copy holds only in-frame clones and misses some; the assay was immunoSEQ multiplex PCR. This sample has 70,000 to 95,000 clones; approximately 76% occur once, and the top ten carry 10%. The study, taken as a whole, reports: The authors confirmed in vitro that a few CMV-associated chains were specific for CMV antigens. Later work found that TCR association rates differed between HLA loci; DRB1 had the most and HLA-C the fewest. About 87% or about 30% of the time was how often most TCR beta V segments were productive, according to an earlier analysis. The dataset shows that most TCR sequences were rare, while some public TCRs occurred in many donors.

Trimming cost V 5 bases and J 0 bases, with 11 bases left between them. This CDR3 is built from 15 residues. Germline values: CDR1 SGHTA, CDR2 FQGNSA. As regards this clone: What it binds is not known.

The TCR was taken from a man aged 25-40 years in good health and CMV-seropositive. The sample consisted of PBMCs. The rearrangement links TRBV7-2 to TRBJ2-1, with a weak D call TRBD2 (6 bases). The CDR3 nucleotides read TGTGCCAGCAGCGTGCGGGGCAACTCCTACAATGAGCAGTTCTTC. Translation: CASSVRGNSYNEQFF.